This T cell receptor (beta chain) was retrieved from a study of blood T cell repertoires in COVID-19. Study-level background: Sites across the United States, Italy and Spain contributed samples from acute and convalescent COVID-19. Sources were T cells, B-cell-depleted T cells, or PBMCs; the material itself was cDNA or gDNA.

This clone has just a few counts. Per the original data handling: From reference gene primer amplification, estimates of nucleated cell counts were derived. Clones were read by immunoSEQ multiplex PCR, and TCRdb kept only the in-frame ones, dropping some. From that table come the V and J calls and clone size; the DNA was used to work out D and trimming. The sample holds more than 95,000 clones, roughly 83% seen once. Sequencing was carried out using peripheral blood. The source is a man younger than 45 with acute or convalescent COVID-19.

The CDR3 reads CASSSTGPGELFF. CDR3 coding DNA: TGTGCCAGCAGCTCTACAGGGCCCGGGGAGCTGTTTTTT. V gene TRBV7-3 combines with J gene TRBJ2-2; D might be TRBD1 (6 bases). From germline, CDR1 is SGHTA and CDR2 FQGTGA. There are 13 residues in the CDR3. Trimming took off 4 bases at V and 6 bases at J, with 9 bases between the two ends. Together with reference TRBV7-3 and TRBJ2-2, the CDR3 gives the full variable domain: GAGVSQTPSNKVTEKGKYVELRCDPISGHTALYWYRQSLGQGPEFLIYFQGTGAADDSGLPNDRFFAVRPEGSVSTLKIQRTERGDSAVYLCASSSTGPGELFFGEGSRLTVL.